These 20 T cell receptor beta chains share one sample of origin, sequenced in a study of T cell clonality in common variable immunodeficiency. Assay: immunoSEQ multiplex PCR; the TCRdb copy retains only in-frame clones and omits some. The sample has under 45,000 clones, none seen only once. Sequenced: peripheral blood mononuclear cells. The receptors here all came from a person between 18 and 75 years old in good health.

This clone has just a few counts. The read gets to within 3 residues of the CDR3 end, and the germline J gene fills in the rest. The same CDR3 also results from other DNA sequences found in this sample. V usage is TRBV7-9 and J usage is TRBJ2-1; D unresolved. This CDR3 contains 13 residues. The V and J ends lost 8 bases and 2 bases respectively, with 10 bases between them. Germline values: CDR1 SEHNR, CDR2 FQNEAQ (reference sequence). The CDR3 bases that were read are TGTGCCAGCTCCCTAGGTACCTACAATGAG. It encodes CASSLGTYNE. In full, the CDR3 is CASSLGTYNEQFF.

On this clone: The CDR3 end falls 3 residues outside the read, so it is completed with the germline J gene. This rearrangement joins TRBV11-2 to TRBJ1-1; TRBD1 matches 8 bases. The CDR3 totals 14 residues. The V and J ends lost 5 bases and 5 bases, in that order; junction bases with no gene match: 7. CDR1 and CDR2 from the germline V gene are SGHAT and FQNNGV. The CDR3 here is CASSQDRVRTEAFF. The covered CDR3 bases are TGTGCCAGCAGCCAGGACAGGGTGCGGACTGAA.

In this sample, this clone turned up a few times. Partial CDR3 DNA: TGTGCCAGCAGCTCCGGGACATACTCCTACGAG. This codes for CASSSGTYSYE. From start to end, the CDR3 is CASSSGTYSYEQYF. This sequence joins TRBV7-8 and TRBJ2-7, with D perhaps matching TRBD1 (6 bases). The sequenced fragment ends 3 residues before the CDR3 boundary, so the rest is inferred from the germline J gene. The CDR3 spans 14 residues. Germline V gives CDR1 SGHVS, CDR2 FQNEAQ. V dropped 4 bases and J dropped 0 bases, with 10 bases sitting between them.

This clone is judged medium-sized. The read comes to an end 3 residues before the CDR3 does, leaving the germline J gene to fill in the end. This chain joins TRBV30 and TRBJ1-1; possible D gene TRBD1, 5 bases. CDR1 and CDR2 from the germline V gene are GTSNPN and SVGIG (reference sequence). V was clipped by 4 bases and J by 4 bases, with 16 bases between them. The CDR3 is 14 residues long. CDR3 loop: CAWKFISGATEAFF. The sequenced CDR3 bases are TGTGCCTGGAAATTTATTAGTGGGGCCACTGAA.

This clone was counted only a few times. The read comes to an end 3 residues before the CDR3 does, leaving the germline J gene to fill in the end. This chain joins TRBV5-1 and TRBJ2-3; 7 nucleotides align to TRBD1. Germline V gene sequence: CDR1 SGHRS, CDR2 YFSETQ. The CDR3 runs to 15 residues. CDR3 residues: CASSPSGGAGETQYF. The sequenced part of the CDR3 DNA is TGCGCCAGCAGCCCATCAGGGGGAGCTGGGGAGACG. Variable domain in full (rest from reference TRBV5-1 and TRBJ2-3): KAGVTQTPRYLIKTRGQQVTLSCSPISGHRSVSWYQQTPGQGLQFLFEYFSETQRNKGNFPGRFSGRQFSNSRSEMNVSTLELGDSALYLCASSPSGGAGETQYFGPGTRLTVL.

This clone occurred many times. Coverage ceases 3 residues before the CDR3 finishes, and the germline J gene fills in the end. The rearrangement joins TRBV19 to TRBJ2-3; 10 bases map to TRBD1. This CDR3 comprises 15 residues. Germline CDR1 LNHDA, CDR2 SQIVND (reference sequence). V dropped 4 bases and J dropped 3; count of bases not matched to a gene: 4. The CDR3 DNA, read in part, is TGTGCCAGTAGTAGAGGGACAGGGGCTACAGATACG. It codes for CASSRGTGATDT. The CDR3, in full, reads CASSRGTGATDTQYF.

This clone was seen only a few times. One junction end disagrees with the germline gene, perhaps due to a read error. Sequencing ends 3 residues short of the CDR3 end; the germline J gene provides the rest. The rearrangement links TRBV20-1 to TRBJ2-1; possible D gene TRBD2, 6 bases. Germline assignment: CDR1 DFQATT and CDR2 SNEGSKA (reference sequence). There are 15 residues in the CDR3. The CDR3 DNA, read in part, is TGCAGTGCTAGACCCATTAGCGGAGCCTACAGTGAG. Its protein product is CSARPISGAYSE. The whole CDR3 protein reads CSARPISGAYSEQFF.

Ten or more counts support this clone. The CDR3 extends 3 residues past the end of the read, so its final part is completed from the germline J gene. The chain employs TRBV2 and TRBJ2-1, with D perhaps TRBD2 (7 bases). The CDR3 covers 14 residues. The V and J ends lost 10 bases and 8 bases respectively, with 21 bases between them. Germline-derived CDR1 and CDR2 are SNHLY and FYNNEI. CDR3 in amino acids: CATPRGRAEYEQFF. The CDR3 DNA, read in part, is TGTGCCACCCCTAGGGGGAGGGCCGAGTATGAG. Looking up the rest from reference TRBV2 and TRBJ2-1 gives the full variable domain: EPEVTQTPSHQVTQMGQEVILRCVPISNHLYFYWYRQILGQKVEFLVSFYNNEISEKSEIFDDQFSVERPDGSNFTLKIRSTKLEDSAMYFCATPRGRAEYEQFFGPGTRLTVL.

This clone was detected a few times. From the germline J gene comes the end of the CDR3, since the read stops 3 residues before it. The V gene is TRBV30, the J gene TRBJ2-4; D remains ambiguous. Germline V lookup: CDR1 GTSNPN, CDR2 SVGIG (reference sequence). This CDR3 comprises 14 residues. The CDR3 DNA, read in part, is TGTGCCTGGAGTGTGGCTTCTGGCGGAGTGGGT. Protein sequence: CAWSVASGGVG. The whole CDR3 is CAWSVASGGVGQYF. Combining the CDR3 with reference TRBV30 and TRBJ2-4 gives the whole variable domain SQTIHQWPATLVQPVGSPLSLECTVEGTSNPNLYWYRQAAGRGLQLLFYSVGIGQISSEVPQNLSASRPQDRQFILSSKKLLLSDSGFYLCAWSVASGGVGQYFGAGTRLSVL.

This clone was found many times. With the read ending 3 residues before the CDR3 end, the germline J gene is used to fill in that end. The chain combines TRBV20-1 with TRBJ2-3, with 12 bases matching TRBD2. Germline lookup yields CDR1 DFQATT and CDR2 SNEGSKA (reference sequence). The CDR3 totals 16 residues. Trimming at V came to 3 bases and at J to 3 bases, leaving 7 bases not matched to a gene. The part of the CDR3 DNA that was read is TGCAGTGCTAGCCCCCTAGCGGGAGGGCCTACAGATACG. Translation: CSASPLAGGPTDT. In full, the CDR3 is CSASPLAGGPTDTQYF.

This clone was seen at least ten times. The read terminates 3 residues before the CDR3 end, so the remaining end is supplied by the germline J gene. J is TRBJ2-4 and V is TRBV20-1, with TRBD2 identical over 12 bases. Germline trimming cut 1 base from V and 0 bases from J; bases unmatched to any gene: 10. The CDR3 sequence is 19 residues long. Germline lookup yields CDR1 DFQATT and CDR2 SNEGSKA (reference sequence). The sequenced CDR3 bases are TGCAGTGCTAGAGGGGGGGGACTAGCGGGTAAACTAGCCAAAAACATT. It specifies CSARGGGLAGKLAKNI. The whole CDR3 protein reads CSARGGGLAGKLAKNIQYF.

This clone was seen repeatedly, ten times or more. The DNA ends 3 residues before the CDR3 does, and the rest of the CDR3 is filled in from the germline J gene. The rearrangement links TRBV7-9 to TRBJ1-1; TRBD1 matches at 7 bases. CDR3 size: 14 residues. After removal of 4 bases from V and 6 bases from J, the junction contained 8 bases not matched to a gene. The germline V gene has CDR1 SEHNR and CDR2 FQNEAQ (reference sequence). The sequenced CDR3 bases are TGTGCCAGCAGCTCGAAACAGGGGAAGGCTGAA. This encodes CASSSKQGKAE. The full CDR3 protein is CASSSKQGKAEAFF.

The sample holds many counts of this clone. Read sequence stops 3 residues before the CDR3 end, and the germline J gene provides the missing end. The chain links TRBV20-1 to TRBJ2-1; 9 positions match TRBD2. The trim removed 0 bases at V and 4 bases at J, leaving 1 base unmatched. Germline V gene lookup returns CDR1 DFQATT and CDR2 SNEGSKA (reference sequence). There are 14 residues in the CDR3. The CDR3 DNA, read in part, is TGCAGTGCTAGAGAGCTAGCGGGGTACAATGAG. It codes for CSARELAGYNE. The full-length CDR3 reads as CSARELAGYNEQFF.

This clone was seen at least ten times. Read sequence stops 3 residues before the CDR3 end, and the germline J gene provides the missing end. J is TRBJ2-3 and V is TRBV30; D may be TRBD1 (5 bases). This CDR3 contains 13 residues. Germline CDR1 and CDR2: GTSNPN and SVGIG (reference sequence). The part of the CDR3 DNA that was read is TGTGCCTGGAGTGTTGAAGGGGCCCAGCCG. Translated: CAWSVEGAQP. The full CDR3 sequence reads CAWSVEGAQPQYF.

This clone was counted at least ten times. Read coverage stops 3 residues before the CDR3 terminus; the germline J gene supplies the remainder. The chain combines TRBV10-2 with TRBJ2-7, with 7 positions matching TRBD2. With V trimmed by 3 bases and J by 3 bases, 2 bases remained unmatched. Germline CDR1 reads WSHSY; CDR2 reads SAAADI. CDR3 size: 13 residues. The DNA read from the CDR3 is TGCGCCAGCAGTGAAAGCGGGGTCTACGAG. Its protein product is CASSESGVYE. The whole CDR3 protein reads CASSESGVYEQYF.

This clone has a handful of counts. At one of its ends the junction is not consistent with the germline gene, which may arise from a read error. The read is 3 residues too short to cover the CDR3 end, so that end is filled in from the germline J gene. The rearrangement links TRBV7-9 to TRBJ2-3, with D possibly TRBD2 on 5 matching bases. This CDR3 is 13 amino acids long. Germline V lookup: CDR1 SEHNR, CDR2 FQNEAQ (reference sequence). The CDR3 DNA, read in part, is TGTTCCAGCAGTAAACGCTGGTTCGGGGCG. Amino acid sequence: CSSSKRWFGA. The full CDR3 reads CSSSKRWFGAQYF.

This clone was detected many times. The DNA ends 3 residues before the CDR3 does, and the rest of the CDR3 is filled in from the germline J gene. The rearrangement links TRBV5-6 to TRBJ2-2; 9 bases agree with TRBD1. The V gene's germline CDR1 is SGHDT and CDR2 YYEEEE. The V gene end was trimmed by 7 bases and the J gene end by 5 bases; junction bases not matched to a gene: 9. The CDR3 runs to 15 residues. CDR3 DNA (partial): TGTGCCAGCGGTCACCGGGACAGGGTTACCGGGGAG. As protein: CASGHRDRVTGE. The entire CDR3 protein reads CASGHRDRVTGELFF.

This clone was seen at least ten times. The read terminates 3 residues ahead of where the CDR3 ends, so the germline J gene completes it. This sequence joins TRBV7-9 and TRBJ1-6; D is uncertain. Trimming cost V 0 bases and J 5 bases, with 8 bases left between them. The germline V gene has CDR1 SEHNR and CDR2 FQNEAQ (reference sequence). There are 15 residues in the CDR3. CDR3 bases read: TGTGCCAGCAGCTTAGCTGCGGGGAATAATTCACCC. Encoded protein: CASSLAAGNNSP. The entire CDR3 reads CASSLAAGNNSPLHF.

This clone was observed at least ten times. The CDR3 goes on 3 residues after the read ends, and that part is filled in from the germline J gene. The rearrangement links TRBV10-3 to TRBJ1-2; TRBD1 aligns across 7 bases. The CDR3 has 14 residues. Per the germline V gene, CDR1 is ENHRY and CDR2 is SYGVKD. The ends lost 3 bases at V and 7 bases at J; junction bases unmatched: 8. The part of the CDR3 DNA that was read is TGTGCCATCAGTGACCCACAGGGGATCCTTGGC. Amino acids: CAISDPQGILG. The full CDR3 sequence reads CAISDPQGILGYTF.

This clone was seen at least ten times. The read stops 3 residues short of the end of the CDR3; the missing end is completed from the germline J gene. This rearrangement joins TRBV11-2 to TRBJ2-7, with 7 bases aligning to TRBD1. Trimming cost V 5 bases and J 3 bases; bases outside gene matches: 10. The CDR3 is 15 amino acids. Germline V gene sequence: CDR1 SGHAT, CDR2 FQNNGV. CDR3 bases read: TGTGCCAGCAGCCAAGAAGGGGGCCCTCACTACGAG. Translated, it gives CASSQEGGPHYE. Given in full, the CDR3 is CASSQEGGPHYEQYF.